This TCR beta chain was captured in a study of blood T cell repertoires in COVID-19. The method was immunoSEQ multiplex PCR; TCRdb's version includes in-frame clones alone and lacks a portion of them. Here the sample spans approximately 400,000 clones, less than 90% being singletons. V was cut by 0 bases and J by 0 bases, with 9 bases left in between. Germline-derived CDR1 and CDR2 are SGHRS and YFSETQ. This CDR3 spans 15 amino acids. The study drew participants aged about 18 to 89 years from 20 to 30 US areas. Among Cohort 3 donors, those recovered had two negative PCRs, clearance, or symptom resolution.

The V gene is TRBV5-1, the J gene TRBJ1-2; D remains unclear. The specimen was PBMCs or T cells enriched from blood (not recorded which). The clonotype was recovered from a woman aged 50 to 60 who had recovered from COVID-19. CDR3 DNA: TGCGCCAGCAGCTTGGATCTTACAGCTAACTATGGCTACACCTTC. It encodes CASSLDLTANYGYTF. Variable domain in full (rest from reference TRBV5-1 and TRBJ1-2): KAGVTQTPRYLIKTRGQQVTLSCSPISGHRSVSWYQQTPGQGLQFLFEYFSETQRNKGNFPGRFSGRQFSNSRSEMNVSTLELGDSALYLCASSLDLTANYGYTFGSGTRLTVV.